Following are 8 T cell receptor beta chains from one sample sequenced in a study of response to subunit inactivated influenza vaccine. TCRdb fed the RT-PCR reads into MiXCR, producing one record per CDR3 protein. The sample includes some 500,000 distinct CDR3 sequences, roughly 23% of them seen just once. The sequences come from CD4+ T cells sorted from PBMCs, collected 5 to 6 days after vaccination. These TCRs come from a man in his forties or fifties who received an inactivated influenza vaccine.

The rearrangement joins TRBV12-3 or TRBV12-4 to TRBJ2-2; 12 bases match TRBD2. J gave up 6 bases and V 5 bases, and 4 bases lay outside the gene matches. The CDR3 covers 15 residues. For the CDR3, the DNA is TGTGCCAGCAGTCCTTGGACTAGCGGGGCCGGGGAGCTGTTTTTT. The encoded protein is CASSPWTSGAGELFF.

The CDR3: CASSLGSFYEQYF. Written as DNA, the CDR3 is TGTGCCAGCAGCTTAGGATCATTCTACGAGCAGTACTTC. The chain carries TRBV7-9 and TRBJ2-7; no reliable D call. The CDR3 is 13 residues long. CDR1 is SEHNR, CDR2 FQNEAQ, per germline (reference sequence). Trimming shortened V by 1 base and J by 3 bases, and 7 bases separated the two germline ends.

This clonotype was recorded a few times. V gene TRBV7-2 combines with J gene TRBJ2-1, with 13 bases matching TRBD2. The CDR3 consists of 16 residues. V lost 6 bases and J lost 4; bases outside the gene matches: 6. Germline values: CDR1 SGHTA, CDR2 FQGNSA. CDR3 residues: CASSLLAGGDYNEQFF. CDR3 coding DNA: TGTGCCAGCAGTCTACTAGCGGGGGGGGATTACAATGAGCAGTTCTTC.

The chain links TRBV10-3 to TRBJ2-1; TRBD2 matches at 10 bases. V dropped 4 bases and J dropped 7; count of bases not matched to a gene: 4. The length of the CDR3 is 14 residues. Germline-derived CDR1 and CDR2 are ENHRY and SYGVKD. CDR3 sequence (DNA): TGTGCCATCAGTGCAAGCGGGGGGGCGAATGAGCAGTTCTTC. Amino acid sequence: CAISASGGANEQFF.

This sequence joins TRBV3-1 and TRBJ1-6; no clear D. The CDR3 loop spans 16 amino acids. V was cut by 2 bases and J by 5 bases, with 13 bases left in between. CDR1 and CDR2 from the germline V gene are LGHDT and YNNKEL (reference sequence). The CDR3 bases are TGTGCCAGCAGCCAAAATGTGGCTTCCAATAATTCACCCCTCCACTTT. Its translation is CASSQNVASNNSPLHF.

The gene calls are TRBV20-1 and TRBJ1-6; D call uncertain. Germline-derived CDR1 and CDR2 are DFQATT and SNEGSKA (reference sequence). The CDR3 consists of 15 residues. V dropped 5 bases and J dropped 0 bases, with 11 bases sitting between them. CDR3 nucleotides: TGCAGTGCTCGGACGGAATACTCCTATAATTCACCCCTCCACTTT. It is translated as CSARTEYSYNSPLHF.

The rearrangement joins TRBV29-1 to TRBJ1-2; 8 bases match TRBD1. The ends lost 7 bases at V and 3 bases at J; junction bases unmatched: 7. This CDR3 has 13 amino acids. Germline V gene lookup returns CDR1 SQVTM and CDR2 ANQGSEA. DNA of the CDR3: TGCAGCGAGGCGGGACAGGTGGACTATGGCTACACCTTC. This translates into CSEAGQVDYGYTF.

The chain uses TRBV7-9 and TRBJ2-5; D may be TRBD1 or TRBD2 (6 bases each). Germline V CDR1 and CDR2: SEHNR, FQNEAQ (reference sequence). V lost 1 base, J lost 3 bases, and 12 bases lay in between. The CDR3 is made up of 15 amino acids. The CDR3 coding sequence is TGTGCCAGCAGCTTAGTTCCCGGGGGCGAAGAGACCCAGTACTTC. Translating it yields CASSLVPGGEETQYF.